There are a few counts of the clone carrying this T cell receptor beta chain. Antigen: not known. This sample is part of a study of T-cell memory formation after mild COVID-19. CDR3 size: 13 residues. Trimming took off 4 bases at V and 2 bases at J, with 8 bases between the two ends. CDR1 and CDR2 (germline): LNHDA, SQIVND (reference sequence). TCR alpha and TCR beta cDNA libraries carrying sample barcodes and UMIs were produced by 5'RACE using constant-segment primers. TCRdb called the 5' RACE reads again in MiXCR, with one record for every CDR3 protein. The table has 200,000 to 250,000 distinct CDR3 sequences, 7.5% to 10% seen once. Study conclusions and caveats: Some responding clones appeared in pre-infection memory, suggesting cross-reactive memory joined.

J is TRBJ2-5 and V is TRBV19, with D maybe TRBD2 (5 bases). This TCR derives from a man aged 18-30 years who had mild COVID-19 (a few samples of this study predate the infection). Cell type and time point are not known. Input material: PBMCs or a T cell subset sorted from them (not recorded which). The CDR3 reads CASSTGVQETQYF. The CDR3 DNA reads as TGTGCCAGTAGTACCGGGGTACAAGAGACCCAGTACTTC.